This TCR beta chain was sequenced during a study of OX40 agonist ivuxolimab in advanced cancers. Study-level information: Cohort: 75% to 90% men, mean age 60, aged about 23 to 80.

Profiled with immunoSEQ multiplex PCR; TCRdb holds only in-frame clones, not every one. In the table there are roughly 75,000 clones, roughly nine tenths of which are singletons. Study conclusions and caveats: Partial responders treated at 0.1-3.0 mg/kg exhibited clonal expansion among the lowest measured.

Patients were ruled out by autoimmune disease history or systemic immunosuppression. This CDR3 contains 15 residues. The germline gives CDR1 MNHNS, CDR2 SASEGT. The germline V and J ends were trimmed by 6 bases and 5 bases, with 19 bases remaining between them. In regard to this clone: The target antigen is unknown.

The V call is TRBV6-1, the J call TRBJ1-1; TRBD1 is a possible D gene (5 bases). This receptor was obtained from an adult with an advanced solid tumor such as melanoma, head and neck, liver or kidney cancer. The source was CD4+ or CD8+ T cells sorted from blood, collected in a trial of the OX40 agonist ivuxolimab. The CDR3: CASRERGKGRTEAFF. The CDR3 DNA reads TGTGCCAGCAGGGAAAGGGGTAAGGGGCGGACTGAAGCTTTCTTT.